This T cell receptor (beta chain) was sequenced in a study of shared T cell receptors in the human thymus. The table lists this clone with a count of one. Sequencing was performed with immunoSEQ multiplex PCR; in TCRdb, only in-frame clones are kept and a portion is missing. The data show 700,000 or so clones, with 80% to 90% seen just once and approximately 0.01% held by the top ten. CDR1 is SNHLY, CDR2 FYNNEI, per germline. This CDR3 contains 16 residues. The ends were cut back, 7 bases at V and 3 bases at J, with 18 bases in the middle. These same data were also listed under a study on human thymus T cells.

This receptor was obtained from a girl less than two years old with a congenital heart defect. V is TRBV2 and J is TRBJ1-4; no definite D call. Sequencing was done on a sample of thymocytes. The DNA of the CDR3 is TGTGCCAGCATATCGAGGGATTATCGAGCTAATGAAAAACTGTTTTTT. Translated: CASISRDYRANEKLFF.